The 6 T cell receptor beta chains listed next were all sequenced from one sample in a study of blood T cells in healthy people across ages. Sample-barcoded 5' priming and a J-beta primer mix drove a second PCR of roughly 6 to 12 cycles. Each CDR3 protein gets one entry after TCRdb re-called the 5' RACE reads with MiXCR. The sample includes about 1.6 million distinct CDR3 sequences, 30% to 40% of them seen just once. The sample was blood. The source of these receptors is a woman aged 25-40 years in good health.

The V call is TRBV20-1, the J call TRBJ2-5, with 10 bases identical to TRBD1. Judging by the DNA end, TRBJ2-7 fits better; the J call may be wrong. The CDR3 has 14 residues. The germline V gene encodes CDR1 DFQATT and CDR2 SNEGSKA (reference sequence). The CDR3 DNA reads TGCAGTGCTAGAGTGGGACAGGGGCGCTACGAGCAGTACTTC. Protein: CSARVGQGRYEQYF.

This chain joins TRBV7-9 and TRBJ1-1; D not certain. CDR3 size: 12 residues. The germline V gene has CDR1 SEHNR and CDR2 FQNEAQ (reference sequence). Deletions cut 7 bases from V and 3 bases from J, with 9 bases between. CDR3: CASTSGDTEAFF. The CDR3 DNA reads TGTGCCAGCACTTCCGGGGACACTGAAGCTTTCTTT.

As regards this clonotype: This may arise from a read error, as a much more abundant clone is one base away. This chain uses TRBV27 with TRBJ2-3, with D perhaps matching TRBD1 or TRBD2 (5 bases each). Trimming left V 7 bases short and J 8 bases short, with 19 bases between. The CDR3 length is 14 residues. Germline CDR1 is MNHEY and CDR2 is SMNVEV (reference sequence). The CDR3 here is CASTPGRGLGTQYF. The CDR3 nucleotides are TGTGCCAGCACCCCGGGACGGGGCCTTGGTACGCAGTATTTT.

This clonotype was recorded a few times. This rearrangement joins TRBV7-9 to TRBJ2-5, with a weak D call TRBD2 (7 bases). The end of the DNA is better explained by TRBJ2-7, so the J call may be wrong. The germline CDR1 and CDR2 sequences are SEHNR and FQNEAQ (reference sequence). The CDR3 extends over 16 amino acids. The DNA for the CDR3 is TGTGCCAGCAGCTTTCCGCTATGGGGGGGGCCCCACGAGCAGTACTTC. It translates to CASSFPLWGGPHEQYF.

In its sample, this clonotype was seen many times. The chain links TRBV7-2 to TRBJ2-5; 7 nucleotides match TRBD2. V shed 0 bases, J shed 4 bases, and the junction held 5 bases outside the gene matches. Per the germline V gene, CDR1 is SGHTA and CDR2 is FQGNSA. This CDR3 is built from 15 residues. The CDR3 region has the DNA TGTGCCAGCAGCTTAGCCCCAAGCGGGATAGAGACCCAGTACTTC. Translation gives CASSLAPSGIETQYF.

The sample holds a few counts of this clonotype. The chain has TRBV5-1 and TRBJ1-1; D is possibly TRBD1 (6 bases). Germline-derived CDR1 and CDR2 are SGHRS and YFSETQ. V gave up 4 bases and J gave up 3 bases, with 19 bases separating them. The CDR3 has 16 amino acids. In DNA, the CDR3 is TGCGCCAGCAGCCCAATCGGGGGCAGTTGGTACACTGAAGCTTTCTTT. Protein sequence: CASSPIGGSWYTEAFF.